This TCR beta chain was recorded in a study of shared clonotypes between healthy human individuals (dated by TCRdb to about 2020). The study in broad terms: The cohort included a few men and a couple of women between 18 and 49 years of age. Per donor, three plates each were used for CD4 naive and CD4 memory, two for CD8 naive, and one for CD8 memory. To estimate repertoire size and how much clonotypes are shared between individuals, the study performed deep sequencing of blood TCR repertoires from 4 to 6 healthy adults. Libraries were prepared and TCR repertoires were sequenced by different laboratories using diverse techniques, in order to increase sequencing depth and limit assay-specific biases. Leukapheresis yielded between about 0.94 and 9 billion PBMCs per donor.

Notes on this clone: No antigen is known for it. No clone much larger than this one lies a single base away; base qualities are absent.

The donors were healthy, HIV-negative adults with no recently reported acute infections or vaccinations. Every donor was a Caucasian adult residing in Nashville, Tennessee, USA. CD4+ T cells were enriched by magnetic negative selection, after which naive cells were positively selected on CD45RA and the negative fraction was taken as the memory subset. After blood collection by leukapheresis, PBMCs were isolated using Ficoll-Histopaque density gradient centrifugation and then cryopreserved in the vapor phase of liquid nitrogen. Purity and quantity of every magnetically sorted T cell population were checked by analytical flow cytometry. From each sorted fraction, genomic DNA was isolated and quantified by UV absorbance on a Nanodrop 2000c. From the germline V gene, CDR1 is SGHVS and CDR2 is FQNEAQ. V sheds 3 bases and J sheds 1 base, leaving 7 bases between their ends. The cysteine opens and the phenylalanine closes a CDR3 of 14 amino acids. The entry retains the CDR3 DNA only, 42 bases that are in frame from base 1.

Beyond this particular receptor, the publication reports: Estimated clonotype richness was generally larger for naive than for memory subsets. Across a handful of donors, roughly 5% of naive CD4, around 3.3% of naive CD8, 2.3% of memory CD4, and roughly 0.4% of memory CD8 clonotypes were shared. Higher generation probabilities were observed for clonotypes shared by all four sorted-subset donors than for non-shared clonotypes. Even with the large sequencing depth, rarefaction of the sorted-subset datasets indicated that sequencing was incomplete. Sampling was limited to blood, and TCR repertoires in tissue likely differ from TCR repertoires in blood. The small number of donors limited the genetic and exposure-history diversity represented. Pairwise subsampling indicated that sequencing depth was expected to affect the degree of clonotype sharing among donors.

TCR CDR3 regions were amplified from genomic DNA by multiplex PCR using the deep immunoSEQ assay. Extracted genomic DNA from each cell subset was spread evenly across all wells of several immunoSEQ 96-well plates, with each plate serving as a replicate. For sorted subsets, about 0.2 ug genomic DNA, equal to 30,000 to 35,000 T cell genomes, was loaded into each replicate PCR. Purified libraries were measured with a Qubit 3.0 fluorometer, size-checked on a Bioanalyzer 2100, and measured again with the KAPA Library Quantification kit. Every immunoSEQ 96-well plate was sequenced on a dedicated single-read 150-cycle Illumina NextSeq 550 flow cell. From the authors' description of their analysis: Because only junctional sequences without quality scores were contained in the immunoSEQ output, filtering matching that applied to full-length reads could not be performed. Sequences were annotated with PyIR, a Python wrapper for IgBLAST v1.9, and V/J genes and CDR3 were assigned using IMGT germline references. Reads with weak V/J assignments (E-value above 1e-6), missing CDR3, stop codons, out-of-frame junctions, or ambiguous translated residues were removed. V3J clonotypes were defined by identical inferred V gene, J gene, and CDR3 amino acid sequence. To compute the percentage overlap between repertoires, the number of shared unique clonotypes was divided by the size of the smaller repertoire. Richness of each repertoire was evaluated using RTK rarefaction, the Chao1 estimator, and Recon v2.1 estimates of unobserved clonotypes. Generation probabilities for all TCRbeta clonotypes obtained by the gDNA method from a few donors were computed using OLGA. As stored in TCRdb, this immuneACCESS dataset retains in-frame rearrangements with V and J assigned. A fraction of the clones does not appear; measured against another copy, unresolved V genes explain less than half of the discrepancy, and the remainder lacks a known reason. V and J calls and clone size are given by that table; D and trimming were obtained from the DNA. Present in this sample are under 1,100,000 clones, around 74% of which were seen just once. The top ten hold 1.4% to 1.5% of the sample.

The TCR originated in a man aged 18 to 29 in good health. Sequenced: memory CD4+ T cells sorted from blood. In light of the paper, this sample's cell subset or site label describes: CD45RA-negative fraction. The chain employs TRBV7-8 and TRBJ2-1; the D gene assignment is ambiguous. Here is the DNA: TGTGCCAGCAGCTTGAGTCCATCCTACAATGAGCAGTTCTTC. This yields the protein CASSLSPSYNEQFF. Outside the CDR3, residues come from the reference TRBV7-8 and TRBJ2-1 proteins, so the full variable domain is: GAGVSQSPRYKVAKRGQDVALRCDPISGHVSLFWYQQALGQGPEFLTYFQNEAQLDKSGLPSDRFFAERPEGSVSTLKIQRTQQEDSAVYLCASSLSPSYNEQFFGPGTRLTVL.